This entry is about one TCR beta chain. V lost 5 bases to trimming and J lost 7 bases; unmatched junction nucleotides: 10. CDR1 and CDR2 from the germline V gene are SGHTA and FQGNSA. This CDR3 has 15 amino acids. This sample was included in a study of cytotoxic CD8 clonotypes in ibrutinib-treated CLL. T cells were sequenced at a targeted depth of 1 in 200,000 to 1 in 1 million. Sequencing used immunoSEQ multiplex PCR; TCRdb keeps in-frame clones, though not all of them. The sample has around 310,000 clones, 70% to 80% seen once. This specimen consisted of PBMCs, obtained before ibrutinib treatment. The source of this sequence is a human donor with chronic lymphocytic leukemia. The rearrangement links TRBV7-2 to TRBJ1-2, with TRBD1 matching 10 bases. The CDR3 nucleotides read TGTGCCAGCAGCGGACATGACAGGGGGCGGCGTGGCTACACCTTC. This sequence encodes CASSGHDRGRRGYTF. The variable domain in full, with the rest retrieved from reference TRBV7-2 and TRBJ1-2, is GAGVSQSPSNKVTEKGKDVELRCDPISGHTALYWYRQSLGQGLEFLIYFQGNSAPDKSGLPSDRFSAERTGGSVSTLTIQRTQQEDSAVYLCASSGHDRGRRGYTFGSGTRLTVV.